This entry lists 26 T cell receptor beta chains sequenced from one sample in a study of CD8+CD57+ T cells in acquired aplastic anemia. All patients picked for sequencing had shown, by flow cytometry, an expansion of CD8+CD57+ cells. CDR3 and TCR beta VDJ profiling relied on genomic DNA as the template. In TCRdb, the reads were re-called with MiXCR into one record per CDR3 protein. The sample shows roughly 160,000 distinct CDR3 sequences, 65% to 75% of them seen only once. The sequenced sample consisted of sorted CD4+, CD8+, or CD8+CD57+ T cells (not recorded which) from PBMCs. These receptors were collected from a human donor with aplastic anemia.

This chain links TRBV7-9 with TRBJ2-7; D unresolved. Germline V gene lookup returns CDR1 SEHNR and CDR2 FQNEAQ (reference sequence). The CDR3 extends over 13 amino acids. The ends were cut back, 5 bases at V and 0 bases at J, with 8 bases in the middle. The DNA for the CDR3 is TGTGCCAGCAGCCCACCAGCCTCCTACGAGCAGTACTTC. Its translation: CASSPPASYEQYF.

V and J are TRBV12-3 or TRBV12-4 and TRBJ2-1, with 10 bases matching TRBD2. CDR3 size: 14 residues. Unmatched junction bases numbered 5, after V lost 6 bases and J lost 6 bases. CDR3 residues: CASSGTSASNEQFF. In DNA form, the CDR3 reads TGTGCCAGCAGCGGGACTAGCGCTTCCAATGAGCAGTTCTTC.

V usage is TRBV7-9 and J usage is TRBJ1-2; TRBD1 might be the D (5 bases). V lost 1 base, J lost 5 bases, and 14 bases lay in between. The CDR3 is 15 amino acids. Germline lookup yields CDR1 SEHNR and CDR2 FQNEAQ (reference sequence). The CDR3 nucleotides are TGTGCCAGCAGCTTAGGTCCAGGGCCTGTGTATGGCTACACCTTC. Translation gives CASSLGPGPVYGYTF.

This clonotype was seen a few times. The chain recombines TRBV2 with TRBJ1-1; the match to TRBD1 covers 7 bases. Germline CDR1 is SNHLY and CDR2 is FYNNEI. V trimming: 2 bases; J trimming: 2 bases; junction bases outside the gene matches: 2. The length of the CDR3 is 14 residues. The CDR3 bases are TGTGCCAGCAGTGAATGGGACAGTAACACTGAAGCTTTCTTT. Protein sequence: CASSEWDSNTEAFF.

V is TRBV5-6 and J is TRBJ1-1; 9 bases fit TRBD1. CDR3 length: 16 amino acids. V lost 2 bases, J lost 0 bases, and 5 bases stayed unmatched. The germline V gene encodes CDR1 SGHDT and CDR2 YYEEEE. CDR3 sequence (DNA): TGTGCCAGCAGCTTCGACAGGGGGGAGGTGAACACTGAAGCTTTCTTT. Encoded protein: CASSFDRGEVNTEAFF.

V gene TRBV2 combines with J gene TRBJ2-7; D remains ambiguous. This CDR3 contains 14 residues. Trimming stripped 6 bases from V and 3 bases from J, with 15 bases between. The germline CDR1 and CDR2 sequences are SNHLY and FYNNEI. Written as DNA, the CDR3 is TGTGCCAGCAGGCGTGATTGGGAAGTCTACGAGCAGTACTTC. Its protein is CASRRDWEVYEQYF.

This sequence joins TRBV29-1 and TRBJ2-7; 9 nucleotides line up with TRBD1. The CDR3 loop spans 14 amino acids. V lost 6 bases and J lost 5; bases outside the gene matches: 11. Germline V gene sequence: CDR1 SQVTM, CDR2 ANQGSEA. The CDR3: CSVGFWTGVDEQYF. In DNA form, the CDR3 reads TGCAGCGTCGGTTTCTGGACAGGGGTTGACGAGCAGTACTTC.

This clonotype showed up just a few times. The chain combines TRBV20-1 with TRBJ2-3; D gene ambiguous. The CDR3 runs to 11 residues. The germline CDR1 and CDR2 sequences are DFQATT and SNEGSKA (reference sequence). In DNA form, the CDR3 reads TGCAGCCCCGAAGGAAGGGATACGCAGTATTTT. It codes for CSPEGRDTQYF.

The CDR3 nucleotides are TGCGCCAGCAGCTACACCCCGGACAGGTCCGGCGGGCAGTACTTC. This encodes CASSYTPDRSGGQYF. The chain carries TRBV5-1 and TRBJ2-7, with TRBD1 matching 7 bases. CDR1 and CDR2 (germline): SGHRS, YFSETQ. The CDR3 has 15 amino acids. V trimming: 3 bases; J trimming: 9 bases; junction bases outside the gene matches: 15.

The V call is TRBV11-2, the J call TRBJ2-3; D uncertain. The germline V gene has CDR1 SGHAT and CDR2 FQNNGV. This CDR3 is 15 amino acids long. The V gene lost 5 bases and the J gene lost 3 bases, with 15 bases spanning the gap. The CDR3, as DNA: TGTGCCAGCAGCCCCTACTCAAGGGCGACAGATACGCAGTATTTT. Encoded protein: CASSPYSRATDTQYF.

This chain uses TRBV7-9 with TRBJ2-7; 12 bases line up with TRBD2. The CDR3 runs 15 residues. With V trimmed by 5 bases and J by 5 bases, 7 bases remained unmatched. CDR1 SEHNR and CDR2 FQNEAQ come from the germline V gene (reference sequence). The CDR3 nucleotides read TGTGCCAGCAGCCCTCGGACTAGCGGGATCCACGAGCAGTACTTC. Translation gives CASSPRTSGIHEQYF.

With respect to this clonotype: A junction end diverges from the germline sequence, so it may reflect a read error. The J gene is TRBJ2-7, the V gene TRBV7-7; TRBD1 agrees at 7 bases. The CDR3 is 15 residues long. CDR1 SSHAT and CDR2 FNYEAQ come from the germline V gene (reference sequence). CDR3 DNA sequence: TGTGCTAGCAGCTTGTCGACAGGGTTCTCCTACGAGCAGTACTTC. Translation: CASSLSTGFSYEQYF.

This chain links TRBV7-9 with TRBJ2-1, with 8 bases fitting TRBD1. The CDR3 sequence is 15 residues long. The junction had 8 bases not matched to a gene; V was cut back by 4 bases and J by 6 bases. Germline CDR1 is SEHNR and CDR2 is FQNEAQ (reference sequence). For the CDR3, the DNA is TGTGCCAGCAGCTATCAGGGACAGGTAGGCAATGAGCAGTTCTTC. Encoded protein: CASSYQGQVGNEQFF.

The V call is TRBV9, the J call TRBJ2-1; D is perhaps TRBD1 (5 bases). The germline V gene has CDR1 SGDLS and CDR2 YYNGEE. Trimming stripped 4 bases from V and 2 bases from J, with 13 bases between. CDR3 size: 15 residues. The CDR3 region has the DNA TGTGCCAGCAGCTCCGATACAGGAGCCTACAATGAGCAGTTCTTC. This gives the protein CASSSDTGAYNEQFF.

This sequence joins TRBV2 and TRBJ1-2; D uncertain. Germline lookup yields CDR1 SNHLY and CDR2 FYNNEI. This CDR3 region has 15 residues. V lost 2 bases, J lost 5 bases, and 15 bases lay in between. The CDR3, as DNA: TGTGCCAGCAGTGAAAGGCAGGTCGTGGGATATGGCTACACCTTC. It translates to CASSERQVVGYGYTF.

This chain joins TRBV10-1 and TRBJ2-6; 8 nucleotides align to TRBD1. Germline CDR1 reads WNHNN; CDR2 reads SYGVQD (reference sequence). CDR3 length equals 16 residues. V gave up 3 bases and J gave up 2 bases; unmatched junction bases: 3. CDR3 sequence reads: CASSEGQGAGANVLTF. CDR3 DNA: TGCGCCAGCAGTGAAGGACAGGGCGCTGGGGCCAACGTCCTGACTTTC.

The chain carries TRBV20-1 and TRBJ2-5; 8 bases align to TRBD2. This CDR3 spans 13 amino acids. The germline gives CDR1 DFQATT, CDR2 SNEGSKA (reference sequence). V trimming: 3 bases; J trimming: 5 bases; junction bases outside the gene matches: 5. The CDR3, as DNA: TGCAGTGCTAGGCTAGCGGGCGGGGAGACCCAGTACTTC. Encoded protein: CSARLAGGETQYF.

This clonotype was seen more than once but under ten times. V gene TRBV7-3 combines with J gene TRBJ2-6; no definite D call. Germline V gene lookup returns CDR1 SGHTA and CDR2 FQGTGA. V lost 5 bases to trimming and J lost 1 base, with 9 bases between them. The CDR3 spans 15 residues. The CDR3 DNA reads TGTGCCAGCAGCCGAGCTCTGTCTGGGGCCAACGTCCTGACTTTC. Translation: CASSRALSGANVLTF.

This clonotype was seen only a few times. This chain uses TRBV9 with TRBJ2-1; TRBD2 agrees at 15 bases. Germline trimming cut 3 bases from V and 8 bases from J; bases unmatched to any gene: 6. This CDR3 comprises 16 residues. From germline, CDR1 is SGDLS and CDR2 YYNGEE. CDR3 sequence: CASSARTSGGADEQFF. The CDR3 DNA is TGTGCCAGCAGCGCCCGGACTAGCGGGGGGGCGGATGAGCAGTTCTTC.

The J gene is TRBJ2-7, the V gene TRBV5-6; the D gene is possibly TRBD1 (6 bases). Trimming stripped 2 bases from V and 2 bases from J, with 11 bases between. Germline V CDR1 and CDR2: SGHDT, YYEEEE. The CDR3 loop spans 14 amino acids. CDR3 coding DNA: TGTGCCAGCAGCTTTGTCCAGGGGCCCTACGAGCAGTACTTC. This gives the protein CASSFVQGPYEQYF. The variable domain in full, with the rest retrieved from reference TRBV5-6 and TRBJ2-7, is DAGVTQSPTHLIKTRGQQVTLRCSPKSGHDTVSWYQQALGQGPQFIFQYYEEEERQRGNFPDRFSGHQFPNYSSELNVNALLLGDSALYLCASSFVQGPYEQYFGPGTRLTVT.

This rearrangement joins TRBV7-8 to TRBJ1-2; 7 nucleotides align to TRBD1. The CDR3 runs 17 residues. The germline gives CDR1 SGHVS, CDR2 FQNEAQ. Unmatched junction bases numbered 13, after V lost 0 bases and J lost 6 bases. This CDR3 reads CASSLAGTAYRRDGYTF. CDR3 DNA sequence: TGTGCCAGCAGCTTAGCCGGGACAGCATACAGACGTGATGGCTACACCTTC. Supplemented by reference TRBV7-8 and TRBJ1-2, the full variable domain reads GAGVSQSPRYKVAKRGQDVALRCDPISGHVSLFWYQQALGQGPEFLTYFQNEAQLDKSGLPSDRFFAERPEGSVSTLKIQRTQQEDSAVYLCASSLAGTAYRRDGYTFGSGTRLTVV.

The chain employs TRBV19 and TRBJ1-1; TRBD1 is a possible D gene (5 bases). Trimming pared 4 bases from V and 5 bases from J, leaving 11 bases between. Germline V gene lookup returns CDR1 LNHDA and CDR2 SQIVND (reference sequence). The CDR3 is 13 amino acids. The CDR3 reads CASSSWGWTEAFF. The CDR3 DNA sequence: TGTGCCAGTAGTAGCTGGGGGTGGACTGAAGCTTTCTTT.

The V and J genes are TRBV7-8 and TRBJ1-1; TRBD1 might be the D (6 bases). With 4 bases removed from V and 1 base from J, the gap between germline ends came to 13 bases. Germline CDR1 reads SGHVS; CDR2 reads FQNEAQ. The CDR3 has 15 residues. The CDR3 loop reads CASSSQDRRNTEAFF. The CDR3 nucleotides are TGTGCCAGCAGCTCGCAGGACAGACGGAACACTGAAGCTTTCTTT.

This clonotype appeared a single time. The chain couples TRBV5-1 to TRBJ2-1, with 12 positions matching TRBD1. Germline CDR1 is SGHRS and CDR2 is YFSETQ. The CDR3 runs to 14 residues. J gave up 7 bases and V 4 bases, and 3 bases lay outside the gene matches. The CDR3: CASSRDRGLNEQFF. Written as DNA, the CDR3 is TGCGCCAGCAGCCGGGACAGGGGGCTGAATGAGCAGTTCTTC.

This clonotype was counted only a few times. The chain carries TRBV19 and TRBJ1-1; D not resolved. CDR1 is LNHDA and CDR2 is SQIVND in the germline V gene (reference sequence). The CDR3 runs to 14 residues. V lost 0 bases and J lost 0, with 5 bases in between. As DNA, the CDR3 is TGTGCCAGTAGTATAGATCCCTTGAACACTGAAGCTTTCTTT. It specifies CASSIDPLNTEAFF.

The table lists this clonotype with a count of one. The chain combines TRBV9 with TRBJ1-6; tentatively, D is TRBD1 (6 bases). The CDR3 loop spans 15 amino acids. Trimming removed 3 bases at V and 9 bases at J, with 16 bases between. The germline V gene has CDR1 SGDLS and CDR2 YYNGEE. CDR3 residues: CASSDGTPAFSPLHF. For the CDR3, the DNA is TGTGCCAGCAGCGACGGGACACCAGCCTTTTCACCCCTCCACTTT. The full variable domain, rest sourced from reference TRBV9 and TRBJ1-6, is DSGVTQTPKHLITATGQRVTLRCSPRSGDLSVYWYQQSLDQGLQFLIQYYNGEERAKGNILERFSAQQFPDLHSELNLSSLELGDSALYFCASSDGTPAFSPLHFGNGTRLTVT.